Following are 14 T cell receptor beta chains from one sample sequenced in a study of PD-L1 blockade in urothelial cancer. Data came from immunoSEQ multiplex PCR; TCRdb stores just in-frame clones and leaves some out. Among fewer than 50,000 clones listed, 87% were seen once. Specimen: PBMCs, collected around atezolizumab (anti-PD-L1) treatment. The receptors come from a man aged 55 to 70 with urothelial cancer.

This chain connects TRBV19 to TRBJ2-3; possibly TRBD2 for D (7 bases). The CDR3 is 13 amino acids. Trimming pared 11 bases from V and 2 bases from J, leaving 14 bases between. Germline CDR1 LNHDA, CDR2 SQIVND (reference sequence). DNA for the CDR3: TGTGCCGGGGGGGGGCGGACCACAGATACGCAGTATTTT. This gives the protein CAGGGRTTDTQYF.

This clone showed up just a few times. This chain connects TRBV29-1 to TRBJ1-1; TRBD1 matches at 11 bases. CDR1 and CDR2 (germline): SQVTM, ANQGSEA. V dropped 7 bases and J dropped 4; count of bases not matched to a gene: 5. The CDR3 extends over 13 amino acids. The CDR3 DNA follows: TGCAGCGGGATGGGACAGGGGGGCACTGAAGCTTTCTTT. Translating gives CSGMGQGGTEAFF.

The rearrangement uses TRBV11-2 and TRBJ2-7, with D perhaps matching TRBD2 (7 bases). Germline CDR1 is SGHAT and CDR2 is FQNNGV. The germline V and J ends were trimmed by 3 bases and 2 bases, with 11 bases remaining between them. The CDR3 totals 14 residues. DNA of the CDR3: TGTGCCAGCAGCTTTGGGGGGGCCCCCTACGAGCAGTACTTC. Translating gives CASSFGGAPYEQYF.

In nucleotides, the CDR3 is TGTGCCAGCTCACCAACGGGAAGGTACGAGCAGTACTTC. This translates into CASSPTGRYEQYF. The J gene is TRBJ2-7, the V gene TRBV18; D perhaps matches TRBD2 (5 bases). Trimming pared 2 bases from V and 4 bases from J, leaving 9 bases between. This CDR3 has 13 amino acids. CDR1 is KGHSH, CDR2 LQKENI, per germline.

CDR3 sequence (DNA): TGCGCCAGCAGCTTGGATGGGCCCCGGTATGGCTACACCTTC. Its protein product is CASSLDGPRYGYTF. The gene calls are TRBV5-1 and TRBJ1-2; D uncertain. CDR3 length: 14 amino acids. Germline V gene sequence: CDR1 SGHRS, CDR2 YFSETQ. The V end was cut by 0 bases, the J end by 5 bases, with 11 bases between.

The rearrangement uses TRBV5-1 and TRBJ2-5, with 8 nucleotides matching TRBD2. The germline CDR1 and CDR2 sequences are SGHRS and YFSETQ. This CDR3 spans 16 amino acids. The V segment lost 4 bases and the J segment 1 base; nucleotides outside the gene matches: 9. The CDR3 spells CASSVQAGLVQETQYF. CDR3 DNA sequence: TGCGCCAGCAGCGTACAAGCGGGACTAGTCCAAGAGACCCAGTACTTC.

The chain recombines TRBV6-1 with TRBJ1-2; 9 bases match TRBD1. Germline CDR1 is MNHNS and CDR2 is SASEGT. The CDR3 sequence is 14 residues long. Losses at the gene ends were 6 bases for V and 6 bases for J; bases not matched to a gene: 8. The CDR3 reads CASRLGTGLDGYTF. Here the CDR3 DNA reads TGTGCCAGCAGACTCGGGACAGGGCTTGATGGCTACACCTTC.

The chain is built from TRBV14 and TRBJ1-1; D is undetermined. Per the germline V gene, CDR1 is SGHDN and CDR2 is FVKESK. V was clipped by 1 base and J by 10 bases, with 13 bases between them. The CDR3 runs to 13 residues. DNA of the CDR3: TGTGCCAGCAGCCAAGTGGCGGCAGCGAGAGCTTTCTTT. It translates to CASSQVAAARAFF.

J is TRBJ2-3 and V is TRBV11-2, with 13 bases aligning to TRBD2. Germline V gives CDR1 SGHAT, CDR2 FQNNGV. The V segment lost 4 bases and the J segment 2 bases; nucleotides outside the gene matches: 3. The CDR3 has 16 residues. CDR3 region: CASSWGTSGNTDTQYF. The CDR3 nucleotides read TGTGCCAGCAGCTGGGGGACTAGCGGGAACACAGATACGCAGTATTTT.

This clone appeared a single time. CDR3 sequence: CASSTAGMNTEAFF. The CDR3 DNA sequence: TGTGCCAGTAGTACAGCAGGGATGAACACTGAAGCTTTCTTT. V gene TRBV19 combines with J gene TRBJ1-1, with D perhaps TRBD1 (5 bases). Trimming removed 4 bases from V and 0 bases from J, with 9 bases in between. Germline V gene data show CDR1 as LNHDA and CDR2 as SQIVND (reference sequence). CDR3 length: 14 residues.

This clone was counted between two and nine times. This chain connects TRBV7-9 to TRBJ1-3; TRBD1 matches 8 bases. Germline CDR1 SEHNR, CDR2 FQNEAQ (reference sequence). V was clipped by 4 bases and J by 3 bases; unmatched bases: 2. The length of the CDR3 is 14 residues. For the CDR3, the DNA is TGTGCCAGCAGCTCGACAGGGGTTGGAAACACCATATATTTT. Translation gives CASSSTGVGNTIYF.

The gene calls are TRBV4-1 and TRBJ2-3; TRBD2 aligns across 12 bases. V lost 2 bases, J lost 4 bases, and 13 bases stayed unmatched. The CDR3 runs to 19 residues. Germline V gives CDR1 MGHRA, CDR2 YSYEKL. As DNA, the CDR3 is TGCGCCAGCAGCCAACTGGGGGTCCTAGCGGGGGGGCTATCAGATACGCAGTATTTT. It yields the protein CASSQLGVLAGGLSDTQYF.

CDR3 protein: CASSHQDRVHTIYF. The CDR3 nucleotides are TGTGCCAGCAGCCATCAGGACAGGGTCCACACCATATATTTT. This sequence joins TRBV7-9 and TRBJ1-3, with 8 positions matching TRBD1. Trimming removed 5 bases from V and 8 bases from J; junction bases left unmatched: 8. The CDR3 has 14 residues. Germline V gene sequence: CDR1 SEHNR, CDR2 FQNEAQ (reference sequence).

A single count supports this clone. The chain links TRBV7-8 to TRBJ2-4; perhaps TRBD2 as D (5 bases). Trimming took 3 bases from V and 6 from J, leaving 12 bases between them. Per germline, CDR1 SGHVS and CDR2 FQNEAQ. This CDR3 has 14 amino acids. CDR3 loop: CASSFGARGNIQYF. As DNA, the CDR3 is TGTGCCAGCAGCTTTGGTGCACGGGGAAACATTCAGTACTTC. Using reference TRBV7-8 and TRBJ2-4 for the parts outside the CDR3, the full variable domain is GAGVSQSPRYKVAKRGQDVALRCDPISGHVSLFWYQQALGQGPEFLTYFQNEAQLDKSGLPSDRFFAERPEGSVSTLKIQRTQQEDSAVYLCASSFGARGNIQYFGAGTRLSVL.